These T cell receptor beta chains were read from a single sample in a study of blood T cell repertoires in COVID-19. TCRdb's copy holds only in-frame clones and misses some; the assay was immunoSEQ multiplex PCR. The table has a few hundred thousand clones, around nine tenths seen once; the top ten hold over 1.5%. Sequencing was carried out using peripheral blood. The source is a woman aged 25 to 39 with COVID-19, enrolled during active disease. CDR3s include the opening cysteine and the closing phenylalanine or tryptophan. Fields, in order: J gene, D gene, V gene, clone size, CDR3 protein, CDR3 DNA. D genes are given only for firm matches. Clone size is stated in some rows and not others, as once, few, many or a class when expanded.

TRBJ1-5	.	TRBV6-2/TRBV6-3	.	CASSPRRVSGVGNQPQHF	TGTGCCAGCAGCCCTAGAAGAGTGTCAGGGGTCGGCAATCAGCCCCAGCATTTT
TRBJ2-7	.	TRBV2	.	CASRRLPKGSYEQYF	TGTGCCAGCAGGCGACTCCCGAAGGGGTCCTACGAGCAGTACTTC
TRBJ1-4	.	TRBV2	.	CASSLQAATNEKLFF	TGTGCCAGCAGTTTGCAGGCCGCAACTAATGAAAAACTGTTTTTT
TRBJ1-3	.	TRBV4-2	.	CASSQERSRVDGNTIYF	TGTGCCAGCAGCCAAGAACGGAGCAGGGTAGACGGAAACACCATATATTTT
TRBJ2-1	TRBD1	TRBV13	.	CASSPTGYEQFF	TGTGCCAGCAGCCCGACAGGGTATGAGCAGTTCTTC
TRBJ1-2	TRBD1	TRBV6-5	.	CASSYLGQGAVGYTF	TGTGCCAGCAGTTACTTAGGACAGGGGGCAGTGGGCTACACCTTC
TRBJ2-7	.	TRBV5-1	.	CASSSPGKSEQYF	TGCGCCAGCAGCTCGCCAGGGAAGTCCGAGCAGTACTTC
TRBJ2-7	.	TRBV19	.	CASSIRGQGGSYEQYF	TGTGCCAGTAGTATACGTGGGCAGGGGGGCTCCTACGAGCAGTACTTC
TRBJ2-1	TRBD2	TRBV20-1	.	CSASFSGGRGEQFF	TGCAGTGCTAGTTTTAGCGGGGGGAGGGGTGAGCAGTTCTTC
TRBJ1-5	.	TRBV19	.	CASSIGPVGPQHF	TGTGCCAGTAGTATAGGTCCGGTGGGCCCCCAGCATTTT
TRBJ2-7	.	TRBV2	few	CASSEVRIRNEQYF	TGTGCCAGCAGTGAGGTCAGGATCCGCAACGAGCAGTACTTC
TRBJ1-5	.	TRBV21-1	.	CASNTQGKPQHF	TGTGCCAGCAACACACAGGGAAAGCCCCAGCATTTT
TRBJ2-7	.	TRBV6-5	.	CASTKPSQGEQYF	TGTGCCAGCACCAAGCCGTCCCAGGGGGAGCAGTACTTC
TRBJ1-4	.	TRBV2	.	CASSAQGATNEKLFF	TGTGCCAGCTCCGCGCAGGGCGCAACTAATGAAAAACTGTTTTTT
TRBJ1-6	.	TRBV3-1/TRBV3-2	.	CASSQEARLRGSPLHF	TGTGCCAGCAGCCAAGAGGCCAGGCTCCGGGGGTCACCCCTCCACTTT
TRBJ2-3	.	TRBV18	once	CASSLVESSTDTQYF	TGTGCCAGCTCCCTAGTTGAATCGAGCACAGATACGCAGTATTTT
TRBJ1-3	TRBD1	TRBV7-9	.	CASSLASIRDSYSGNTIYF	TGTGCCAGCAGCTTAGCCAGTATAAGGGACAGCTACTCTGGAAACACCATATATTTT
TRBJ2-7	.	TRBV5-5	few	CASSLRQTYEQYF	TGTGCCAGCAGCTTGCGACAGACCTACGAGCAGTACTTC
TRBJ1-3	TRBD1	TRBV14	.	CASSQRQGESSGNTIYF	TGTGCCAGCAGCCAGCGACAGGGGGAAAGCTCTGGAAACACCATATATTTT
TRBJ2-3	TRBD2	TRBV19	.	CASSPMTGGSAGQYF	TGTGCCAGTAGTCCGATGACGGGGGGGAGCGCGGGGCAGTATTTT
TRBJ2-1	.	TRBV27	.	CASSFHAERPYYNEQFF	TGTGCCAGCAGTTTCCATGCGGAGCGCCCCTACTACAATGAGCAGTTCTTC
TRBJ2-1	.	TRBV19	.	CASSIGTYNEQFF	TGTGCCAGTAGTATCGGGACCTACAATGAGCAGTTCTTC
TRBJ2-3	TRBD2	TRBV5-1	once	CASSPGGSTDTQYF	TGCGCCAGCAGCCCGGGGGGGAGCACAGATACGCAGTATTTT
TRBJ1-1	.	TRBV11-2	.	CASRRPADTEAFF	TGTGCCAGCAGGCGTCCTGCCGACACTGAAGCTTTCTTT
TRBJ2-5	TRBD1	TRBV14	.	CASSQIDRGMAETQYF	TGTGCCAGCAGCCAGATCGACAGGGGAATGGCAGAGACCCAGTACTTC
TRBJ2-3	TRBD1	TRBV10-2	.	CASSERVTGVSTDTQYF	TGCGCCAGCAGTGAGAGGGTGACAGGGGTTAGCACAGATACGCAGTATTTT
TRBJ2-1	.	TRBV2	.	CASSAGAEQFF	TGTGCCAGCAGTGCTGGTGCGGAGCAGTTCTTC
TRBJ2-6	.	TRBV12-5	.	CASGLVRAGANVLTF	TGTGCTAGTGGTTTGGTACGGGCTGGGGCCAACGTCCTGACTTTC
TRBJ2-2	.	TRBV10-2	.	CASSVAANTGELFF	TGCGCCAGCAGTGTTGCAGCGAACACCGGGGAGCTGTTTTTT
TRBJ2-1	.	TRBV2	.	CASSEAAGNEQFF	TGTGCCAGCAGTGAAGCGGCCGGGAATGAGCAGTTCTTC
TRBJ1-1	.	TRBV6-2/TRBV6-3	.	CASSKLNTEAFF	TGTGCCAGCAGTAAGCTGAACACTGAAGCTTTCTTT
TRBJ1-1	.	TRBV6-6	.	CASSRTSANTEAFF	TGTGCCAGCAGCAGGACATCGGCGAACACTGAAGCTTTCTTT
TRBJ1-1	TRBD1	TRBV30	.	CASSQGASAFF	TGTGCCTCGTCTCAGGGGGCTTCCGCTTTCTTT
TRBJ1-1	TRBD1	TRBV3-1/TRBV3-2	.	CASSPPWGQGVTEAFF	TGTGCCAGCAGCCCGCCGTGGGGACAGGGAGTCACTGAAGCTTTCTTT
TRBJ1-1	TRBD1	TRBV6-6	.	CASSLGTVNTEAFF	TGTGCCAGCAGTCTAGGGACAGTAAACACTGAAGCTTTCTTT
TRBJ1-2	.	TRBV6-5	.	CASSLDGDNYGYTF	TGTGCCAGCAGTTTAGACGGAGATAACTATGGCTACACCTTC
TRBJ1-2	.	TRBV6-2/TRBV6-3	.	CASSYLAVANYGYTF	TGTGCCAGCAGTTACTTGGCGGTAGCTAACTATGGCTACACCTTC
TRBJ2-7	.	TRBV4-3	.	CASSQVRVHHYEQYF	TGCGCCAGCAGCCAAGTCAGGGTCCACCACTACGAGCAGTACTTC
TRBJ2-1	.	TRBV5-6	few	CASSFVTGNHEQFF	TGTGCCAGCAGCTTCGTTACAGGGAACCATGAGCAGTTCTTC
TRBJ2-7	.	TRBV24-1	.	CATSGSTESGEQYF	TGTGCCACCAGTGGATCGACAGAATCCGGCGAGCAGTACTTC
TRBJ2-5	.	TRBV3-1/TRBV3-2	.	CASSRPLETQYF	TGTGCCAGCAGCCGGCCCTTAGAGACCCAGTACTTC
TRBJ1-4	.	TRBV19	.	CASSDQGSLKKLFF	TGTGCCAGTAGTGACCAGGGCTCCTTAAAAAAACTGTTTTTT
TRBJ1-2	.	TRBV29-1	few	CSAEPPGYGYTF	TGCAGCGCCGAGCCCCCAGGCTATGGCTACACCTTC
TRBJ1-1	.	TRBV6-6	.	CASSSGLTGAEAFF	TGTGCCAGCAGTTCGGGCCTCACCGGGGCTGAAGCTTTCTTT
TRBJ1-3	.	TRBV28	.	CASSFIFGNTIYF	TGTGCCAGCAGTTTTATTTTCGGAAACACCATATATTTT